This record looks at one TCR beta chain sequence and its context. Original processing methods: Cell counts per sample came from amplifying reference gene primers. The assay was immunoSEQ multiplex PCR, and TCRdb's table has in-frame clones only and misses some. V and J calls and clone size are as listed in that table; D and trimming were resolved from the DNA. The data contain roughly 310,000 clones, 88% of them singletons. J lost 7 bases, V lost 3 bases, and 12 bases had no gene match. In germline, CDR1 is SGDLS, CDR2 YYNGEE. This CDR3 is built from 15 residues. The sample originates from a study of blood T cell repertoires in COVID-19. Whole-study context: Samples taken during acute and convalescent COVID-19 were collected in the United States, Italy and Spain. T cells, B-cell-depleted T cells, or PBMCs supplied cDNA or gDNA.

The material sequenced was peripheral blood. The V call is TRBV9, the J call TRBJ1-2; 7 positions agree with TRBD1. The TCR originated in a woman aged 50 to 60 with active or convalescent COVID-19. The CDR3 reads CASSATLEGASGYTF. The CDR3 DNA reads TGTGCCAGCAGCGCAACCCTCGAGGGGGCGAGTGGCTACACCTTC.